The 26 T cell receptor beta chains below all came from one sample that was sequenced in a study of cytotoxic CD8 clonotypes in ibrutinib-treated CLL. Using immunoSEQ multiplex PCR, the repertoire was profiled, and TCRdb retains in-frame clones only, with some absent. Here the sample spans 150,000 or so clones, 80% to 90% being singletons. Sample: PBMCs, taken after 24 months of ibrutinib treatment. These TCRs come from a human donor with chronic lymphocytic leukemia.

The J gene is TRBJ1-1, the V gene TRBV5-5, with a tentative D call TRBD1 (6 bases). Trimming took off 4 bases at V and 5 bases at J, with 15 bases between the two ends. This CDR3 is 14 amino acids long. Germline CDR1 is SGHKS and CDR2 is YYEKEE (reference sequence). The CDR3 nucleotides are TGTGCCAGCAGCCCCCTCTCCAGGGGAACTGAAGCTTTCTTT. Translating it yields CASSPLSRGTEAFF.

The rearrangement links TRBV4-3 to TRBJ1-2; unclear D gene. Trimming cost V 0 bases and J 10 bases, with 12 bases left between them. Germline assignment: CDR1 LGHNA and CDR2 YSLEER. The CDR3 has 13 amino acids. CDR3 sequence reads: CASSQDAGLVYTF. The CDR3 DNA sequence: TGCGCCAGCAGCCAAGATGCGGGTTTAGTCTACACCTTC.

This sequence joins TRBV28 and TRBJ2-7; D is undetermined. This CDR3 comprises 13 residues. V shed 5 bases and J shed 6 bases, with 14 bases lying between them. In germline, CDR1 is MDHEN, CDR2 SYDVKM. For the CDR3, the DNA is TGTGCCAGCAGTATCCCCTCCACTGCCGAGCAGTACTTC. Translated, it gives CASSIPSTAEQYF.

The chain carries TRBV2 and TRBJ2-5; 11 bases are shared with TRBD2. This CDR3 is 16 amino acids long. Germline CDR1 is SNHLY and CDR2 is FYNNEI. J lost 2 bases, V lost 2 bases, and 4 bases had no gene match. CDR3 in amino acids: CASSEPLAGEQETQYF. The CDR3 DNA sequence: TGTGCCAGCAGTGAACCACTAGCGGGGGAACAAGAGACCCAGTACTTC.

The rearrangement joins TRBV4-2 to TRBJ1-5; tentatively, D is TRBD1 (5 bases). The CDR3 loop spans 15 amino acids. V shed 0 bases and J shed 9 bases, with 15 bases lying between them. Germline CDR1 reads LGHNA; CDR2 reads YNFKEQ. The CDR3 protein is CASSQEVGTGPPQHF. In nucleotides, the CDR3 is TGTGCCAGCAGCCAAGAAGTGGGTACAGGTCCGCCCCAGCATTTT.

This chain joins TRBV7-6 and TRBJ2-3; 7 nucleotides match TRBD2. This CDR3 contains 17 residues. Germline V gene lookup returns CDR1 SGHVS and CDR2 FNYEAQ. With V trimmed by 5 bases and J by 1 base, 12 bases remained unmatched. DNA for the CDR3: TGTGCCAGCAGCCCCCTGTCGCAACGGGAGGGCACAGATACGCAGTATTTT. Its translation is CASSPLSQREGTDTQYF.

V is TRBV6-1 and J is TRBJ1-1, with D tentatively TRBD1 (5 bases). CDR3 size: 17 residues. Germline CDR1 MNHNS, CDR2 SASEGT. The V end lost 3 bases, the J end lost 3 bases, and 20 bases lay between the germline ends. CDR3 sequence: CASSEGVPGSRYTEAFF. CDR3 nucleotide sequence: TGTGCCAGCAGTGAGGGGGTTCCAGGGTCGAGGTACACTGAAGCTTTCTTT.

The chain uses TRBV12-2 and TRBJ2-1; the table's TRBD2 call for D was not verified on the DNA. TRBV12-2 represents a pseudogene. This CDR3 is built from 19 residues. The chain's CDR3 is CASRLDVKAGGFSPNEQFF. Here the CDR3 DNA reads TGTGCAAGTCGCTTAGACGTTAAAGCGGGGGGGTTTTCCCCTAATGAGCAGTTCTTC.

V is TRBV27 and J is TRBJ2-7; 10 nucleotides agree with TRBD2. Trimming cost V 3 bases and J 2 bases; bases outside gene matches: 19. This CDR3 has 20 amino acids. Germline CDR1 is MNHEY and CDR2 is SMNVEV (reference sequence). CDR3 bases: TGTGCCAGCAGTTTCAGCCCTTTGGGGTTAGCGGGAGGCTCGGCCTACGAGCAGTACTTC. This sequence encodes CASSFSPLGLAGGSAYEQYF.

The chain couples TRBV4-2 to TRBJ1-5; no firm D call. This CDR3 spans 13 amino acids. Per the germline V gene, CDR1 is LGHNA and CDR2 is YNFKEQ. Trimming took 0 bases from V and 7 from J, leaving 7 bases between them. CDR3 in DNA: TGTGCCAGCAGCCAAGATCGAAGGCAGCCCCAGCATTTT. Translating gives CASSQDRRQPQHF.

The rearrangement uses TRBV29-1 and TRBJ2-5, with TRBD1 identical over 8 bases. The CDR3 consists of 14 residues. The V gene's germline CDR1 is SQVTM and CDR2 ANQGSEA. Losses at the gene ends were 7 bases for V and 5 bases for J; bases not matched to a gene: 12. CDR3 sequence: CSAIDRGMGETQYF. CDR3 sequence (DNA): TGCAGCGCAATAGACAGGGGAATGGGGGAGACCCAGTACTTC.

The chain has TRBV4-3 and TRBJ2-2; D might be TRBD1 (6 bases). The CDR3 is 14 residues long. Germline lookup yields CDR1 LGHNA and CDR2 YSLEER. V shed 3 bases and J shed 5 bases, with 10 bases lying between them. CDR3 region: CASSHPQGTGELFF. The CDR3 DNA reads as TGCGCCAGCAGCCACCCACAGGGAACCGGGGAGCTGTTTTTT.

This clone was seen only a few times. The CDR3 DNA reads TGTGCCAGCGGGGACAGGTACAACTATGGCTACACCTTC. Encoded protein: CASGDRYNYGYTF. V and J are TRBV28 and TRBJ1-2; 8 bases map to TRBD1. The CDR3 has 13 amino acids. CDR1 MDHEN and CDR2 SYDVKM come from the germline V gene. V shed 8 bases and J 2 bases; nucleotides not matched to a gene: 4.

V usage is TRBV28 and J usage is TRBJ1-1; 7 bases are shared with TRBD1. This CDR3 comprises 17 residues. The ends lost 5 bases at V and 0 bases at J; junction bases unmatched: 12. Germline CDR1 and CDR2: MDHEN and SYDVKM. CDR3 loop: CASSPPPTGTVNTEAFF. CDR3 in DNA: TGTGCCAGCAGTCCGCCCCCGACAGGGACGGTGAACACTGAAGCTTTCTTT.

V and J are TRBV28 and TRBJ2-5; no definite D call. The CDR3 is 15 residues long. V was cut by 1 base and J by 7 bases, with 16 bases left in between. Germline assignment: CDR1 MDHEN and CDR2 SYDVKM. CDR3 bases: TGTGCCAGCAGTTTATTAGATCCCGGTGGGGTGACCCAGTACTTC. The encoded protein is CASSLLDPGGVTQYF.

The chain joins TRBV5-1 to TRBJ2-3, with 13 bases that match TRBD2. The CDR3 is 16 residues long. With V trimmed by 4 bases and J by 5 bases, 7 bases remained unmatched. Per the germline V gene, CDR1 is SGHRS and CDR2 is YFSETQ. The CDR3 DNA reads TGCGCCAGCAGCATAACTAGCGGGGGGGCCGGAGATACGCAGTATTTT. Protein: CASSITSGGAGDTQYF.

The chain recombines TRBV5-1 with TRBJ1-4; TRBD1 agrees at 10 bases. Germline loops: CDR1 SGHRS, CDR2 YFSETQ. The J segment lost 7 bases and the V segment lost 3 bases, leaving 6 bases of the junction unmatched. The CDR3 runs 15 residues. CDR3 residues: CASSWTGDRGEKLFF. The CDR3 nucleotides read TGCGCCAGCAGCTGGACTGGGGACAGGGGTGAAAAACTGTTTTTT.

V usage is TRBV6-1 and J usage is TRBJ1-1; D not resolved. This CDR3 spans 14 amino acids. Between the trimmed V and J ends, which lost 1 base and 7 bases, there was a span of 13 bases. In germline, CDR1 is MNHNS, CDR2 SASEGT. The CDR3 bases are TGTGCCAGCAGTGAAGATCGGCCACCCTATGAAGCTTTCTTT. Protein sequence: CASSEDRPPYEAFF.

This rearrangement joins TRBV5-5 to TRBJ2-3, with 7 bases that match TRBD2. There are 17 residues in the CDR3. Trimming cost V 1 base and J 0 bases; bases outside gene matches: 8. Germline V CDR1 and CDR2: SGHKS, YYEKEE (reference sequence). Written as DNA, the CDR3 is TGTGCCAGCAGCTTGCTTCCAGCGGGAACAAGCACAGATACGCAGTATTTT. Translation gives CASSLLPAGTSTDTQYF.

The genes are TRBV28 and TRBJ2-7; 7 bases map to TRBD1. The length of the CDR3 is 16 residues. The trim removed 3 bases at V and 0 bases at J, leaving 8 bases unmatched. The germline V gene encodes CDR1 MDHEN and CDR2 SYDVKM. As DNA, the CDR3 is TGTGCCAGCAGTTTCTTTTACAGGGGTAGCTCCTACGAGCAGTACTTC. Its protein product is CASSFFYRGSSYEQYF. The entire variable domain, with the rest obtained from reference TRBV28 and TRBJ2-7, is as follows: DVKVTQSSRYLVKRTGEKVFLECVQDMDHENMFWYRQDPGLGLRLIYFSYDVKMKEKGDIPEGYSVSREKKERFSLILESASTNQTSMYLCASSFFYRGSSYEQYFGPGTRLTVT.

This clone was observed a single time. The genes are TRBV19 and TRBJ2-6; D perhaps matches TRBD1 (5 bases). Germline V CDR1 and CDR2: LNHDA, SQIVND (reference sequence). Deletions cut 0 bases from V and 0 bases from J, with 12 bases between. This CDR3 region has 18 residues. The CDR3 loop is CASSIDSQGFSGANVLTF. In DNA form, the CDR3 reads TGTGCCAGTAGTATAGATTCCCAGGGTTTCTCTGGGGCCAACGTCCTGACTTTC. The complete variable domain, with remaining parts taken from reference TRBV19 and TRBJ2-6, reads DGGITQSPKYLFRKEGQNVTLSCEQNLNHDAMYWYRQDPGQGLRLIYYSQIVNDFQKGDIAEGYSVSREKKESFPLTVTSAQKNPTAFYLCASSIDSQGFSGANVLTFGAGSRLTVL.

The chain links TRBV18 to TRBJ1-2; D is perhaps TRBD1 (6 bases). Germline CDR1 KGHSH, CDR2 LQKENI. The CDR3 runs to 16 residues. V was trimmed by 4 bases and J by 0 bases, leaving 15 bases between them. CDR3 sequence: CASSLNSGTTNYGYTF. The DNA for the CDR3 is TGTGCCAGCTCACTGAATTCCGGGACAACTAACTATGGCTACACCTTC.

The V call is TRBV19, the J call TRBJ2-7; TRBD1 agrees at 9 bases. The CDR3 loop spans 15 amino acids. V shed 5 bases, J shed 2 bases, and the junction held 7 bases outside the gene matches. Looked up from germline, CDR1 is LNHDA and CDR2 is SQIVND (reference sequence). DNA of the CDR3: TGTGCCAGTAGTGCCCCGGACAGGGGAACCTACGAGCAGTACTTC. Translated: CASSAPDRGTYEQYF.

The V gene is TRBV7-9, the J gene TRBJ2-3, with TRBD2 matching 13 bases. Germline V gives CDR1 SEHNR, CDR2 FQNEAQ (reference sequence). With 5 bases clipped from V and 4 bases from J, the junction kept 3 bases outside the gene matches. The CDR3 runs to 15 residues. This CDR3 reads CASSQGLAGPDTQYF. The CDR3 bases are TGTGCCAGCAGCCAGGGACTAGCGGGACCAGATACGCAGTATTTT.

DNA for the CDR3: TGTGCCATCAAGCAGGGGGCCGGGGAGCTGTTTTTT. Protein: CAIKQGAGELFF. This chain joins TRBV10-3 and TRBJ2-2, with TRBD1 identical over 7 bases. Per the germline V gene, CDR1 is ENHRY and CDR2 is SYGVKD. The CDR3 has 12 amino acids. The J segment lost 6 bases and the V segment lost 7 bases, leaving 2 bases of the junction unmatched.

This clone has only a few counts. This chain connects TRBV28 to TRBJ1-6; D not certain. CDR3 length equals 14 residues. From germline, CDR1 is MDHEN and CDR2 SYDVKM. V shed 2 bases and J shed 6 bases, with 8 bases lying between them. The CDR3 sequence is CASSLPGGNSPLHF. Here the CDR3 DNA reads TGTGCCAGCAGTTTACCGGGCGGTAATTCACCCCTCCACTTT.